Listed below are T cell receptor beta chains from one sample, sequenced in a study of beta chain features in type 1 diabetes. Method: immunoSEQ multiplex PCR; TCRdb's copy keeps in-frame clones and lacks some. The sample lists hundreds of thousands of clones, around 12% occurring once. The sample consisted of naive CD4+ T cells from blood. These receptors were collected from a man younger than 35 in good health. Both conserved end residues are part of each CDR3. The D gene is left open where the match is weak. Clone size is stated in some rows and not others, as once, few, many or a class when expanded.

CDR3aa: CASSREGAGGAYEQYF
CDR3nt: TGTGCCAGCAGCCGGGAGGGTGCGGGAGGTGCCTACGAGCAGTACTTC
d_gene: TRBD2
abundance: NA
j_gene: TRBJ2-7
v_gene: TRBV5-8

CDR3aa: CARGDRGLRNEQFF
CDR3nt: TGTGCCAGGGGGGACAGGGGTTTGAGGAATGAGCAGTTCTTC
d_gene: TRBD1
abundance: NA
j_gene: TRBJ2-1
v_gene: TRBV19

CDR3aa: CASSHPQGQATNEKLFF
CDR3nt: TGTGCCAGCAGCCACCCACAGGGGCAGGCAACTAATGAAAAACTGTTTTTT
d_gene: TRBD1
abundance: NA
j_gene: TRBJ1-4
v_gene: TRBV4-2

CDR3aa: CASRGGAPTYGYTF
CDR3nt: TGTGCCAGCAGGGGCGGGGCCCCCACATATGGCTACACCTTC
d_gene: NA
abundance: NA
j_gene: TRBJ1-2
v_gene: TRBV28

CDR3aa: CASSRTSFEQYF
CDR3nt: TGTGCCAGCAGTCGGACTTCTTTCGAGCAGTACTTC
d_gene: NA
abundance: NA
j_gene: TRBJ2-7
v_gene: TRBV6-5

CDR3aa: CASSYSTGPAGSPLHF
CDR3nt: TGTGCCAGCAGTTACTCGACCGGGCCTGCGGGGTCACCCCTCCACTTT
d_gene: NA
abundance: NA
j_gene: TRBJ1-6
v_gene: TRBV6-6

CDR3aa: CASSLGSSGGSGEQFF
CDR3nt: TGTGCCAGCAGCTTAGGGTCTAGCGGGGGTAGTGGTGAGCAGTTCTTC
d_gene: TRBD2
abundance: few
j_gene: TRBJ2-1
v_gene: TRBV7-3

CDR3aa: CASSHPPQNTEAFF
CDR3nt: TGCGCCAGCAGCCATCCTCCACAAAACACTGAAGCTTTCTTT
d_gene: NA
abundance: few
j_gene: TRBJ1-1
v_gene: TRBV4-1

CDR3aa: CASSTGLAGENEQYF
CDR3nt: TGTGCCAGCAGCACCGGACTAGCGGGAGAAAACGAGCAGTACTTC
d_gene: TRBD2
abundance: few
j_gene: TRBJ2-7
v_gene: TRBV7-2

CDR3aa: CASSYWDSLNQPQHF
CDR3nt: TGTGCCAGCAGTTACTGGGACAGCCTCAATCAGCCCCAGCATTTT
d_gene: TRBD1
abundance: NA
j_gene: TRBJ1-5
v_gene: TRBV6-6

CDR3aa: CSASGQGGTEAFF
CDR3nt: TGCAGCGCAAGCGGACAGGGGGGCACTGAAGCTTTCTTT
d_gene: TRBD1
abundance: few
j_gene: TRBJ1-1
v_gene: TRBV29-1

CDR3aa: CASRPTGGNSPLHF
CDR3nt: TGCGCCAGCAGACCGACAGGGGGAAATTCACCCCTCCACTTT
d_gene: TRBD1
abundance: few
j_gene: TRBJ1-6
v_gene: TRBV4-3

CDR3aa: CASSFDSSANYGYTF
CDR3nt: TGTGCCAGCAGCTTCGACAGTAGTGCTAACTATGGCTACACCTTC
d_gene: NA
abundance: few
j_gene: TRBJ1-2
v_gene: TRBV7-2

CDR3aa: CASSPGLAGGTDTQYF
CDR3nt: TGCGCCAGCAGCCCTGGACTAGCGGGGGGCACAGATACGCAGTATTTT
d_gene: TRBD2
abundance: few
j_gene: TRBJ2-3
v_gene: TRBV5-1

CDR3aa: CASSFLAGGTDTQYF
CDR3nt: TGTGCCAGCAGTTTCCTAGCGGGGGGCACAGATACGCAGTATTTT
d_gene: TRBD2
abundance: NA
j_gene: TRBJ2-3
v_gene: TRBV28

CDR3aa: CASSPGAVGMLNQPQHF
CDR3nt: TGTGCCAGCTCACCAGGAGCGGTGGGGATGCTGAATCAGCCCCAGCATTTT
d_gene: NA
abundance: few
j_gene: TRBJ1-5
v_gene: TRBV18